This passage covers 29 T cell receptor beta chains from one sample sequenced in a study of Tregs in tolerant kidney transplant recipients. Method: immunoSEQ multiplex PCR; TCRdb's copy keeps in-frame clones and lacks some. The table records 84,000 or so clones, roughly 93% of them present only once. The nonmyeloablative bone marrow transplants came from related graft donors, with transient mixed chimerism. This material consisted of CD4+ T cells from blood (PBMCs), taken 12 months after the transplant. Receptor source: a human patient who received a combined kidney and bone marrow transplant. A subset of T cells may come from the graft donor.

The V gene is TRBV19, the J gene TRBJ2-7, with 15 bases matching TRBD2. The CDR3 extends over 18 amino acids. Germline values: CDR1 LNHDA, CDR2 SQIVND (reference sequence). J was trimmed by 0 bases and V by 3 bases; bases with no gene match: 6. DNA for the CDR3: TGTGCCAGTAGTATGGGGGGACTAGCGGGGGGCCCCTCCTACGAGCAGTACTTC. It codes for CASSMGGLAGGPSYEQYF.

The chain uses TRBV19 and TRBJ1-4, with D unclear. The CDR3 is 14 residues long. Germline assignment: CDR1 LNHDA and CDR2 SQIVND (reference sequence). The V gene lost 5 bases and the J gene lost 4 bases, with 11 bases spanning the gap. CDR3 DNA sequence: TGTGCCAGTAGTGGGCAGCTTAATAATGAAAAACTGTTTTTT. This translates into CASSGQLNNEKLFF.

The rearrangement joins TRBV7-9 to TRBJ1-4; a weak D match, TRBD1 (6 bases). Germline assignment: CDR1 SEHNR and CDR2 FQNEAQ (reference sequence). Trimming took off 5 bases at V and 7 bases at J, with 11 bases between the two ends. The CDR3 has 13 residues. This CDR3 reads CASSARDTEKLFF. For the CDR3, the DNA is TGTGCCAGCAGCGCCCGGGACACTGAAAAACTGTTTTTT.

DNA of the CDR3: TGCGCCAGCAGCGCGGGACAGGGCTATGGCTACACCTTC. Translating gives CASSAGQGYGYTF. The chain carries TRBV5-1 and TRBJ1-2; TRBD1 matches at 9 bases. The CDR3 covers 13 residues. With V trimmed by 4 bases and J by 4 bases, 2 bases remained unmatched. Germline V gene sequence: CDR1 SGHRS, CDR2 YFSETQ.

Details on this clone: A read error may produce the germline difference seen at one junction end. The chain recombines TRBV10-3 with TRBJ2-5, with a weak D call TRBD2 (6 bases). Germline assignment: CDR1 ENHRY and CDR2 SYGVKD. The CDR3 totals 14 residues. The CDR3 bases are TGTGCCATCAGTGCTGGACTATCTCAAGATACCCAGTACTTC. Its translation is CAISAGLSQDTQYF.

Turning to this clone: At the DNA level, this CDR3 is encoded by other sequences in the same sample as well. The CDR3 coding sequence is TGTGCCTGGGGGACTAGCGGGAGGACAGATACGCAGTATTTT. This gives the protein CAWGTSGRTDTQYF. This chain joins TRBV30 and TRBJ2-3; 15 bases line up with TRBD2. This CDR3 has 14 residues. Looked up from germline, CDR1 is GTSNPN and CDR2 is SVGIG (reference sequence). The junction had 0 bases not matched to a gene; V was cut back by 5 bases and J by 3 bases.

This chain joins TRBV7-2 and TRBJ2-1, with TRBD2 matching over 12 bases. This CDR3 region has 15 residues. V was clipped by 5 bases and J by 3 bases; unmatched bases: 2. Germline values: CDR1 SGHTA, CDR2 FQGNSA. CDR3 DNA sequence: TGTGCCAGCAGCAAGACTAGCGGGAGCTACAATGAGCAGTTCTTC. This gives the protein CASSKTSGSYNEQFF.

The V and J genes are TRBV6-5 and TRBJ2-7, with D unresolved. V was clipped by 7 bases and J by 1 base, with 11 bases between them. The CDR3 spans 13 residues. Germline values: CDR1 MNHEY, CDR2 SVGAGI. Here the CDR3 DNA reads TGTGCCAGCACCGGGTCCATTTCCTACGAGCAGTACTTC. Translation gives CASTGSISYEQYF.

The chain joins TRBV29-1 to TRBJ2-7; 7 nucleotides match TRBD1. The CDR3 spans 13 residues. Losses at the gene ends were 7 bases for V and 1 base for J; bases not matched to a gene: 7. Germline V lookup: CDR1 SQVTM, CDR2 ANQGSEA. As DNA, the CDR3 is TGCAGCGGGAGACAGGGAACATCCTACGAGCAGTACTTC. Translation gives CSGRQGTSYEQYF.

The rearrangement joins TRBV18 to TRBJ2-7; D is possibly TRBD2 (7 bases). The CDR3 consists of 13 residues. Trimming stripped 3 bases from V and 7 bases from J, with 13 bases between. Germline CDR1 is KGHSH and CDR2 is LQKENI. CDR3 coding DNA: TGTGCCAGCTCACCGGGGGGGGCGGTTGAGCAGTACTTC. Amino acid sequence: CASSPGGAVEQYF. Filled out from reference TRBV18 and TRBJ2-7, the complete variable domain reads NAGVMQNPRHLVRRRGQEARLRCSPMKGHSHVYWYRQLPEEGLKFMVYLQKENIIDESGMPKERFSAEFPKEGPSILRIQQVVRGDSAAYFCASSPGGAVEQYFGPGTRLTVT.

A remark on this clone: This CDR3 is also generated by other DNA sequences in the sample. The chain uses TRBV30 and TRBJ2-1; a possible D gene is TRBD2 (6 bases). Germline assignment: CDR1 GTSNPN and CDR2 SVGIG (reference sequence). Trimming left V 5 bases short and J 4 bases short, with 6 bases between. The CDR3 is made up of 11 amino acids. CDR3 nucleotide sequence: TGTGCCTGGGGGGGGTACAATGAGCAGTTCTTC. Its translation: CAWGGYNEQFF.

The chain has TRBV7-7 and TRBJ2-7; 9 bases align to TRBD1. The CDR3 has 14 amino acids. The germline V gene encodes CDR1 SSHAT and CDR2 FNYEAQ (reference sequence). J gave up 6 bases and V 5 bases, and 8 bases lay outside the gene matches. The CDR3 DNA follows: TGTGCCAGCAGCCCGGACAGGGGAACAGTCGAGCAGTACTTC. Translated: CASSPDRGTVEQYF.

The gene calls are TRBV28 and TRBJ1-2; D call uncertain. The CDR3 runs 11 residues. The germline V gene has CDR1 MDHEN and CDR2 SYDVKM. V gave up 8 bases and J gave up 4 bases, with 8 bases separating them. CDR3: CASSDFYGYTF. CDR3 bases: TGTGCCAGCTCAGATTTCTATGGCTACACCTTC.

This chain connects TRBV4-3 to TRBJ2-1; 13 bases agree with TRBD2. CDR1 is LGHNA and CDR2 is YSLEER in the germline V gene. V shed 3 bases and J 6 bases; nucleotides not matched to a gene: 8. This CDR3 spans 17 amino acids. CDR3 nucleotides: TGCGCCAGCAGCCATGGACCACTAGCGGGGGGGCCCAATGAGCAGTTCTTC. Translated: CASSHGPLAGGPNEQFF.

The CDR3 DNA sequence: TGTGCCAGCAGTTCGCCCGGGGACAGAAGCAACTATGGCTACACCTTC. Translation gives CASSSPGDRSNYGYTF. V gene TRBV28 combines with J gene TRBJ1-2; 7 bases map to TRBD1. In germline, CDR1 is MDHEN, CDR2 SYDVKM. Unmatched junction bases numbered 10, after V lost 4 bases and J lost 2 bases. This CDR3 is 16 amino acids long.

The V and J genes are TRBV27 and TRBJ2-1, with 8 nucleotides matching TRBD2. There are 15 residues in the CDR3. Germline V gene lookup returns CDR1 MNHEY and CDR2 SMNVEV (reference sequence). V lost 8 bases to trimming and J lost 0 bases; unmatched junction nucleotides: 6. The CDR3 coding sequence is TGTGCCAGCCGTCCGGGGGGGAGCTCCTACAATGAGCAGTTCTTC. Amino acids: CASRPGGSSYNEQFF.

The CDR3, as DNA: TGTGCCATCAGTGAGGGGAACAGGGCCCTCACAGATACGCAGTATTTT. Translated: CAISEGNRALTDTQYF. V is TRBV10-3 and J is TRBJ2-3, with a tentative D call TRBD1 (6 bases). CDR3 length equals 16 residues. The germline V and J ends were trimmed by 2 bases and 2 bases, with 14 bases remaining between them. Germline V gene sequence: CDR1 ENHRY, CDR2 SYGVKD.

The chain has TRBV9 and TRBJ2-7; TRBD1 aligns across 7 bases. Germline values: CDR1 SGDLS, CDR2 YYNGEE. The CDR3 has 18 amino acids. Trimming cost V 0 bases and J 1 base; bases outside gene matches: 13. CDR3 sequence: CASSVAAAEGGASYEQYF. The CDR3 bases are TGTGCCAGCAGCGTAGCTGCCGCGGAAGGGGGCGCTTCCTACGAGCAGTACTTC.

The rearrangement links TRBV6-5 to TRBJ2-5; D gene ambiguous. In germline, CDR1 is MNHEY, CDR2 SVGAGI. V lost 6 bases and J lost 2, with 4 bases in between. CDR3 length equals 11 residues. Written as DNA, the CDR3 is TGTGCCAGCAGGCGACAAGAGACCCAGTACTTC. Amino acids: CASRRQETQYF.

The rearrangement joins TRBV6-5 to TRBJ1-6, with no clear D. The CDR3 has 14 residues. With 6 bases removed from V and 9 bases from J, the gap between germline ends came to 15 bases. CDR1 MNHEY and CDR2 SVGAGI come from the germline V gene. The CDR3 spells CASRAGPNFSPLHF. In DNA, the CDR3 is TGTGCCAGCAGGGCGGGTCCCAATTTTTCACCCCTCCACTTT.

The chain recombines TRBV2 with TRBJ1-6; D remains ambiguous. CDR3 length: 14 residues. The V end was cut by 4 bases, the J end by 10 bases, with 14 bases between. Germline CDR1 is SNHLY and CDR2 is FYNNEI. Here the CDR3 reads CASSAVAPGSPLHF. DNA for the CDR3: TGTGCCAGCAGTGCGGTGGCCCCGGGGTCACCCCTCCACTTT. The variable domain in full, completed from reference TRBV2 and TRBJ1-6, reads EPEVTQTPSHQVTQMGQEVILRCVPISNHLYFYWYRQILGQKVEFLVSFYNNEISEKSEIFDDQFSVERPDGSNFTLKIRSTKLEDSAMYFCASSAVAPGSPLHFGNGTRLTVT.

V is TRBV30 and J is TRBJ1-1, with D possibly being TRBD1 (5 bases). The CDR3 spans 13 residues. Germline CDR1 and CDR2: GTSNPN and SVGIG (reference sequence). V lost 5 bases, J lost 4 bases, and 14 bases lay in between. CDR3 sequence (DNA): TGTGCCTGGGGGGACTTCGTGGGCACTGAAGCTTTCTTT. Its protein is CAWGDFVGTEAFF.

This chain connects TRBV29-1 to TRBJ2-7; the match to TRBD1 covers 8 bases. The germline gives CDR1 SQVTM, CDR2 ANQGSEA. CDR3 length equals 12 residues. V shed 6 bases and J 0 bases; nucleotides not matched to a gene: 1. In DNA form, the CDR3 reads TGCAGCGTGGGACAGGCCTCCTACGAGCAGTACTTC. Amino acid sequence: CSVGQASYEQYF.

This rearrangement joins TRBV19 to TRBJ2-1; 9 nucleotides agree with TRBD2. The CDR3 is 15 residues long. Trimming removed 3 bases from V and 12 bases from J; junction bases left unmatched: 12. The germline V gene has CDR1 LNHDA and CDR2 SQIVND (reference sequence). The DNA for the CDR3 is TGTGCCAGTAGTATTCCGGCTAGCGGGGCGTGGGGGCAGTTCTTC. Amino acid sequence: CASSIPASGAWGQFF.

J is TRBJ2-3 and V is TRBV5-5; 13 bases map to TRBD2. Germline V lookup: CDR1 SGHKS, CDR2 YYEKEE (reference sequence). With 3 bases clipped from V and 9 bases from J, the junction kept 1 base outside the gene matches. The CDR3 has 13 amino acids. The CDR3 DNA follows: TGTGCCAGCAGCTGGACTAGCGGGGGCACGCAGTATTTT. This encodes CASSWTSGGTQYF. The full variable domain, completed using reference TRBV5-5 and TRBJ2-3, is DAGVTQSPTHLIKTRGQQVTLRCSPISGHKSVSWYQQVLGQGPQFIFQYYEKEERGRGNFPDRFSARQFPNYSSELNVNALLLGDSALYLCASSWTSGGTQYFGPGTRLTVL.

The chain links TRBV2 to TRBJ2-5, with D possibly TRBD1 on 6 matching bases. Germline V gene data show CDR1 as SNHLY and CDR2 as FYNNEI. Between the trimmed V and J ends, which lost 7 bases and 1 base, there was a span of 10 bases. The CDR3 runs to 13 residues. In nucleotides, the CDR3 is TGTGCCAGCACCGGACAGATCCAAGAGACCCAGTACTTC. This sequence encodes CASTGQIQETQYF.

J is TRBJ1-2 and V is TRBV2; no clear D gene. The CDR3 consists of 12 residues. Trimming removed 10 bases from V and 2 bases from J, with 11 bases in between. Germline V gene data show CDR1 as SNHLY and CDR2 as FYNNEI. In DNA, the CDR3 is TGTGCCAACTCCCAGGTGAACTATGGCTACACCTTC. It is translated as CANSQVNYGYTF.

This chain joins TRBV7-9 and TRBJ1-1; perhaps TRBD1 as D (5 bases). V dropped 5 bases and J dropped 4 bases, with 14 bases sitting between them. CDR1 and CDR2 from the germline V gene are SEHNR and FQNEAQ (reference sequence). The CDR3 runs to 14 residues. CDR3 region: CASSLGGYVTEAFF. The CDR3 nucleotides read TGTGCCAGCAGCCTTGGGGGGTATGTCACTGAAGCTTTCTTT.

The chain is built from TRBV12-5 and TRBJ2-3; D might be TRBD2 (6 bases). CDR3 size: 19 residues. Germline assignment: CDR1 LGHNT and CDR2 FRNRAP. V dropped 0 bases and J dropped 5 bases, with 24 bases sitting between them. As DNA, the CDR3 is TGTGCTAGTGGTTTGGTCTCCTCCTCGGGAGATGGAGGGGAAGATACGCAGTATTTT. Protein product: CASGLVSSSGDGGEDTQYF.